This T cell receptor (beta chain) was profiled in a study of shared clonotypes between healthy human individuals. Study-wide background: The donor pool was made up of two women and three men aged 18 to 49.

Each of the donors was a healthy adult who was HIV-negative and had not had a recent acute infection or vaccination. CD4+ cells underwent separation, giving CD45RA+ naive and CD45RA-negative memory subsets. Profiling relied on immunoSEQ multiplex PCR, and the TCRdb table lists in-frame clones only, not all of them. The sample has about 2 million clones; 85% to 95% are singletons. The J segment lost 2 bases and the V segment lost 4 bases, leaving 6 bases of the junction unmatched. The CDR3 has 15 amino acids. Germline V gene lookup returns CDR1 LNHDA and CDR2 SQIVND (reference sequence). V is TRBV19 and J is TRBJ2-7, with 9 positions matching TRBD2. The sequence derives from a young man in good health. Sequenced: naive CD4+ T cells sorted from blood. Subset: CD45RA+ positively selected. CDR3 sequence (DNA): TGTGCCAGTAGTACGATTAGCGGGGGTACCTACGAGCAGTACTTC. Protein: CASSTISGGTYEQYF. The full variable domain, its missing parts supplied by reference TRBV19 and TRBJ2-7, is DGGITQSPKYLFRKEGQNVTLSCEQNLNHDAMYWYRQDPGQGLRLIYYSQIVNDFQKGDIAEGYSVSREKKESFPLTVTSAQKNPTAFYLCASSTISGGTYEQYFGPGTRLTVT.